This is a list of T cell receptor beta chains from one sample in a study of blood T cells in healthy people across ages. TCRdb re-analysed the 5' RACE reads in MiXCR, keeping a single row per CDR3 protein. The table lists about 1.1 million distinct CDR3 sequences, 35% to 40% of them singletons. The material sequenced was blood. The receptors were gathered from a young man in good health. Each CDR3 is given with its conserved first and last residue. Fields, in order: V gene, CDR3 protein.

v_gene: TRBV7-9; CDR3aa: CASSPSQGYTF
v_gene: TRBV27; CDR3aa: CASSLGPTGGADTQYF
v_gene: TRBV6-5; CDR3aa: CASSYSAGRDYGYTF
v_gene: TRBV4-3; CDR3aa: CASSQGWGQETQYF
v_gene: TRBV5-1; CDR3aa: CASSANTDSTGELFF
v_gene: TRBV20-1; CDR3aa: CSAKEWPNTGELFF
v_gene: TRBV29-1; CDR3aa: CSVEGSSYGYTF
v_gene: TRBV12-3/TRBV12-4; CDR3aa: CASRSGGEYGYTF
v_gene: TRBV11-2; CDR3aa: CASNALGTGLDYGYTF
v_gene: TRBV18; CDR3aa: CASSPSQRLNTEAFF
v_gene: TRBV4-1; CDR3aa: CASSQDRPNTEAFF
v_gene: TRBV5-8; CDR3aa: CASSYWTDSKQPQHF
v_gene: TRBV20-1; CDR3aa: CSARGLGLRDSNQPQHF
v_gene: TRBV7-3; CDR3aa: CASSLTGGGTYNEQFF
v_gene: TRBV12-3/TRBV12-4; CDR3aa: CASSSGLAGDTDTQYF
v_gene: TRBV6-1; CDR3aa: CASSAQGPNSYNEQYF
v_gene: TRBV5-4; CDR3aa: CASSSRTASGNTIYF
v_gene: TRBV7-6; CDR3aa: CASSVRGNNEKLFF
v_gene: TRBV6-5; CDR3aa: CASSGDEDTQYF
v_gene: TRBV20-1; CDR3aa: CSARDLESASTYGYTF
v_gene: TRBV20-1; CDR3aa: CSARDKMATRTYEQYF
v_gene: TRBV12-3/TRBV12-4; CDR3aa: CASSASGHSYEQYF
v_gene: TRBV7-3; CDR3aa: CASSPELYLAKNIQYF
v_gene: TRBV2; CDR3aa: CASSESAGGPETQYF
v_gene: TRBV10-3; CDR3aa: CAISEISLGTSAYEQYF
v_gene: TRBV4-1; CDR3aa: CASSQSTDWSYGYTF
v_gene: TRBV12-3/TRBV12-4; CDR3aa: CASNFRDERTEAFF
v_gene: TRBV12-3/TRBV12-4; CDR3aa: CASSFRDREDTQYF
v_gene: TRBV7-2; CDR3aa: CASSPTTDRHSPLHF
v_gene: TRBV20-1; CDR3aa: CSARGGTKNTGELFF
v_gene: TRBV7-3; CDR3aa: CASSEGDGNQPQHF
v_gene: TRBV4-3; CDR3aa: CASSPDSSNYGYTF
v_gene: TRBV9; CDR3aa: CASSVDGREQYF
v_gene: TRBV5-1; CDR3aa: CASSLAGPTNYGYTF
v_gene: TRBV6-5; CDR3aa: CASSWGQGGDTQYF
v_gene: TRBV20-1; CDR3aa: CSAIQQNTGELFF
v_gene: TRBV27; CDR3aa: CASSGALRTEAFF
v_gene: TRBV12-3/TRBV12-4; CDR3aa: CASSPRGPQEAQYF
v_gene: TRBV18; CDR3aa: CASSRTGQETQYF
v_gene: TRBV5-5; CDR3aa: CASSLALMTENTGELFF
v_gene: TRBV5-1; CDR3aa: CASSSDRGYEKLFF
v_gene: TRBV5-1; CDR3aa: CASMDPGTNTGELFF
v_gene: TRBV20-1; CDR3aa: CSARTEHEQYF
v_gene: TRBV6-2/TRBV6-3; CDR3aa: CASSYSGLAGGLNGQFF
v_gene: TRBV5-1; CDR3aa: CASSNDRDHTDTQYF
v_gene: TRBV3-1; CDR3aa: CASSQVQVDEQYF
v_gene: TRBV12-3/TRBV12-4; CDR3aa: CASSSGLARYNEQFF
v_gene: TRBV25-1; CDR3aa: CASSEGRLSSYNEQFF
v_gene: TRBV5-1; CDR3aa: CASSLDPSGYSYNEQFF
v_gene: TRBV6-6; CDR3aa: CASSVFSSYNEQFF
v_gene: TRBV20-1; CDR3aa: CSARVSDREGSNEQFF
v_gene: TRBV7-8; CDR3aa: CASSLDYGTGEQPQHF
v_gene: TRBV29-1; CDR3aa: CSVDGTSGGSRVTQYF